The entry below gives a single TCR beta chain sequence along with its context. The target of this receptor is not known. Nothing much larger sits one base from this clone, and base qualities are not available. This sample stems from a study of OX40 agonist ivuxolimab in advanced cancers. Describing the broader study: Ivuxolimab was a fully human IgG2 agonistic monoclonal antibody targeting the costimulatory receptor OX40 (CD134). Patients were allowed to have had prior anti-PD-1, anti-PD-L1 or anti-CTLA-4 therapy, and 30% to 40% of the dose-escalation patients had been treated with checkpoint inhibitors. Among the roughly 52 dose-escalation patients, around 20 had hepatocellular carcinoma, around 15 melanoma, 9 renal cell carcinoma and 9 head and neck cancer. Intravenous ivuxolimab was administered to patients every 2 weeks at six dose levels: 0.01, 0.1, 0.3, 1.5, 3 and 10 mg/kg. The paper describes the monotherapy dose-escalation part (N = 52 patients) of the phase I trial of ivuxolimab. Peripheral TCRbeta sequencing aimed to test whether ivuxolimab altered TCR sequence diversity and caused clonal T-cell expansion. Partial responses occurred in three dose-escalation patients: two with cutaneous melanoma and one with hepatocellular carcinoma. The dose-escalation cohort was 82.7% male with a mean age of 60 years, ranging from roughly 23 to 90. Study-wide conclusions, independent of this receptor: In the 0.1-3.0 mg/kg groups, partial responders were among the patients with the lowest normalized peripheral clonal expansion, particularly in CD8+ T cells. Low levels of normalized T-cell clonal expansion were also seen in some patients who did not respond. Clonal expansion of both CD4+ and CD8+ blood T cells was observed from baseline to week 6 at doses 0.1 to 3.0 mg/kg. Antigen specificity was not determined for the clonally expanded peripheral T cells. After ivuxolimab, more expanded clones were found on average in CD8+ T cells than in CD4+ T cells.

Sequences MNHNS (CDR1) and SASEGT (CDR2) are obtained from the germline V gene. The CDR3 has 12 amino acids, counting the end cysteine and phenylalanine. Only CDR3 DNA is held: 36 bases, read in frame from base 1. V loses 10 bases, J loses 9 bases, and the germline ends lie 17 bases apart. Genomic DNA was extracted from sorted cells for sequencing of the TCRbeta CDR3 region. The immunoSEQ Assay was used to sequence the TCRbeta CDR3 regions. Drawn from immuneACCESS, this table holds only the in-frame rearrangements with V and J called that TCRdb kept. Clones are partly lost; checked studies trace under half to an unresolved V gene and leave the rest unexplained. The sample contains tens of thousands of clones, more than 75% of them found a single time. The top ten clonotypes cover 2% to 2.5% of the sample. The trial excluded patients who had a history of autoimmune disease or were on systemic immunosuppression. Peripheral blood for TCR sequencing was drawn from every dose cohort at baseline, at cycle 4 day 1 and at cycle 7 day 1. Samples came from an open-label, multicenter, first-in-human phase I dose-escalation trial of ivuxolimab. Adults with locally advanced or metastatic head and neck squamous cell, hepatocellular, melanoma or renal cell carcinoma were enrolled in the trial. Before TCR sequencing, CD4+ T cells and CD8+ T cells were sorted from peripheral blood as separate populations.

The sequence links TRBV6-1 to TRBJ2-3; the D region possibly corresponds to TRBD2 (6 bases align). The sequenced sample was CD4+ or CD8+ T cells sorted from blood, obtained in a trial of the OX40 agonist ivuxolimab. This TCR came from an adult with an advanced solid tumor such as melanoma, head and neck, liver or kidney cancer. The DNA reads as follows: TGTGCCATCGTCCTGACTAGAGGGACGCAGTATTTT. This sequence encodes CAIVLTRGTQYF.